The source of this T cell receptor beta chain is a study of T cell responses to AZD1222 COVID-19 vaccine. Study-wide background: Second doses were pooled across both intervals (about 4 or about 12 weeks). Whole-study findings and limits: Clonal diversity was possibly underestimated, and white British individuals and females predominated among donors. The peak T cell response came first, and repertoires were sampled only after it. Close to half of all spike-specific TCRs reportedly target regions of the variants that are unmutated.

Sequenced by immunoSEQ multiplex PCR; TCRdb stores in-frame clones only, minus some. The sample holds 140,000 or so clones, more than 80% seen once. This CDR3 is built from 12 residues. Trimming stripped 2 bases from V and 6 bases from J, with 7 bases between. The germline V gene has CDR1 MNHEY and CDR2 SVGEGT. Remarks on this clone: Its antigen remains unknown.

The sequence came from an adult in good health. Sequencing was performed on peripheral blood, taken on day 0 of AZD1222 vaccination. The V call is TRBV6-2 or TRBV6-3, the J call TRBJ1-1; D is unresolved. CDR3 protein: CASSYGRAEAFF. CDR3 DNA: TGTGCCAGCAGTTACGGGAGGGCTGAAGCTTTCTTT.